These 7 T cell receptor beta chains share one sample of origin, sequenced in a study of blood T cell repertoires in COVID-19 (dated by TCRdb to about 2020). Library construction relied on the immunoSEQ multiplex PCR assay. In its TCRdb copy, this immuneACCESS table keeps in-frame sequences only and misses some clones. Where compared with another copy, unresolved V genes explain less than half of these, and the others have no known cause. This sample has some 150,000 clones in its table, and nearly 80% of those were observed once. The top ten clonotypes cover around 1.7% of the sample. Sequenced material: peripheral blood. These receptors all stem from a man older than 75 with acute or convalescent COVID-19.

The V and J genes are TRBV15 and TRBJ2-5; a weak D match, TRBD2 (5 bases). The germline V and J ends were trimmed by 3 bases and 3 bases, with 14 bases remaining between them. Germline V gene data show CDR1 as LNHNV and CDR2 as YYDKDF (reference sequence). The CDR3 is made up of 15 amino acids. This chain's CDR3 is CATSRFGVGEETQYF. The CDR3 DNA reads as TGTGCCACCAGCAGGTTCGGGGTTGGGGAAGAGACCCAGTACTTC.

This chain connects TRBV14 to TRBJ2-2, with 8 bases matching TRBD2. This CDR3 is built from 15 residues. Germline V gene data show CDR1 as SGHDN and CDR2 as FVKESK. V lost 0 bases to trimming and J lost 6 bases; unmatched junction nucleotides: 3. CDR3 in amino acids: CASSQELAGPGELFF. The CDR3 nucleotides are TGTGCCAGCAGCCAAGAGCTAGCGGGTCCCGGGGAGCTGTTTTTT.

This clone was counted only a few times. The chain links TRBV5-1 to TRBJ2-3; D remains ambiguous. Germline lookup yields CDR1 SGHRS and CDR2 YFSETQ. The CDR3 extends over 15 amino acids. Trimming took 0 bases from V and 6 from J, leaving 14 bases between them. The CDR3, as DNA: TGCGCCAGCAGCTTGGGAGATCGCGGCGCCGATACGCAGTATTTT. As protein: CASSLGDRGADTQYF.

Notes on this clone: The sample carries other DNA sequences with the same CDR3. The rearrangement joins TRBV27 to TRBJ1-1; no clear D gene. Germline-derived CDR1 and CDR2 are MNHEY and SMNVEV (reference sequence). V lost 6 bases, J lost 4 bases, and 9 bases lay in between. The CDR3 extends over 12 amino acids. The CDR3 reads CASSLRGTEAFF. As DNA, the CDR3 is TGTGCCAGCAGCCTTCGGGGCACTGAAGCTTTCTTT.

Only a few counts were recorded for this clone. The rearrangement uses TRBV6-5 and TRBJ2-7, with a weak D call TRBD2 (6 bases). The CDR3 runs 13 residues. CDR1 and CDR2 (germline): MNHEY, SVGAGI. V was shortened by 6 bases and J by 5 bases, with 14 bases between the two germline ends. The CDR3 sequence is CASRLEEGHEQYV. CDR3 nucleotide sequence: TGTGCCAGCAGACTTGAGGAGGGACACGAGCAGTACGTC.

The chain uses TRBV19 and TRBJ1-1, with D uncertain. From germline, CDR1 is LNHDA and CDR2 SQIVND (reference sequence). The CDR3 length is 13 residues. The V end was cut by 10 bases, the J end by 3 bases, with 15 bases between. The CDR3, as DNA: TGTGCCACTCAGAGAGGTCTGTACACTGAAGCTTTCTTT. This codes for CATQRGLYTEAFF.

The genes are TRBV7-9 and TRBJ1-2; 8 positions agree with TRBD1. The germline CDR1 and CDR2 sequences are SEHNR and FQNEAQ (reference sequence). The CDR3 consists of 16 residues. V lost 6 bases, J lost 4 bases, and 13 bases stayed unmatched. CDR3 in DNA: TGTGCCAGCAGGCCTATACAGGGGGAGAAGGGCTATGGCTACACCTTC. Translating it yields CASRPIQGEKGYGYTF.